Listed here are 20 T cell receptor beta chains from one sample, sequenced in a study of T cells in Graves' hyperthyroidism and ophthalmopathy. The CDR3 regions of TCR beta were amplified from RNA transcripts. TCR CDR3 underwent first-round RT-PCR with the HTBI primer set. TCRdb re-called the multiplex PCR reads with MiXCR, one entry per CDR3 protein. The sample comprises over 350,000 distinct CDR3 sequences, roughly 13% of which are singletons, and approximately 27% rests with the top ten. Sequencing input: blood. The receptors derive from a man aged 50 or older with Graves' ophthalmopathy.

This clonotype was detected ten times or more. This chain connects TRBV30 to TRBJ2-7, with no clear D. Deletions cut 0 bases from V and 6 bases from J, with 12 bases between. Germline loops: CDR1 GTSNPN, CDR2 SVGIG (reference sequence). The CDR3 sequence is 13 residues long. DNA for the CDR3: TGTGCCTGGAGTGTTACCGGGCAGTTCGAGCAGTACTTC. Amino acid sequence: CAWSVTGQFEQYF.

This chain joins TRBV27 and TRBJ1-5, with D tentatively TRBD1 (6 bases). CDR3 length equals 15 residues. Germline V gives CDR1 MNHEY, CDR2 SMNVEV (reference sequence). Trimming took off 6 bases at V and 4 bases at J, with 16 bases between the two ends. The CDR3 loop reads CASSLLGQENQPQHF. For the CDR3, the DNA is TGTGCCAGCAGCCTCTTGGGACAAGAAAATCAGCCCCAGCATTTT.

This chain uses TRBV5-4 with TRBJ1-5, with D possibly matching TRBD1 (5 bases). The germline V gene has CDR1 SGHNT and CDR2 YYREEE (reference sequence). The V end was cut by 3 bases, the J end by 11 bases, with 15 bases between. The CDR3 is 13 residues long. CDR3 nucleotides: TGTGCCAGCAGCTCCCCCGGCGGAGGGGCCCAGCATTTT. Translation: CASSSPGGGAQHF.

J is TRBJ2-2 and V is TRBV11-2; 8 positions agree with TRBD1. V shed 5 bases and J 6 bases; nucleotides not matched to a gene: 5. The CDR3 spans 14 residues. Germline V lookup: CDR1 SGHAT, CDR2 FQNNGV. CDR3: CASSLGQGSGELFF. CDR3 coding DNA: TGTGCCAGCAGCCTTGGACAGGGATCCGGGGAGCTGTTTTTT.

This clonotype was picked up many times. The V gene is TRBV20-1, the J gene TRBJ2-7; 8 bases map to TRBD1. Looked up from germline, CDR1 is DFQATT and CDR2 is SNEGSKA (reference sequence). The CDR3 contains 15 residues. V trimming: 0 bases; J trimming: 0 bases; junction bases outside the gene matches: 4. The CDR3 DNA sequence: TGCAGTGCTAGAGATGGGACAGGAATCTCCTACGAGCAGTACTTC. This codes for CSARDGTGISYEQYF.

The genes are TRBV3-1 and TRBJ1-1; maybe TRBD1 (5 bases). Germline lookup yields CDR1 LGHDT and CDR2 YNNKEL (reference sequence). With 1 base removed from V and 7 bases from J, the gap between germline ends came to 13 bases. CDR3 length equals 14 residues. The CDR3 DNA reads TGTGCCAGCAGCCAAGGGTCAGGACACCTTGAAGCTTTCTTT. It translates to CASSQGSGHLEAFF.

This clonotype was detected ten times or more. The V call is TRBV12-3 or TRBV12-4, the J call TRBJ2-5; no clear D. CDR3 length equals 13 residues. V was shortened by 8 bases and J by 5 bases, with 15 bases between the two germline ends. CDR3 nucleotide sequence: TGTGCCAGCGTAAGGGCCCCCGAGGAGACCCAGTACTTC. It codes for CASVRAPEETQYF.

This clonotype occurred many times. CDR3 loop: CASSLWGGTDTQYF. As DNA, the CDR3 is TGTGCCAGCAGTTTATGGGGCGGAACAGATACGCAGTATTTT. This chain uses TRBV28 with TRBJ2-3; D remains ambiguous. In germline, CDR1 is MDHEN, CDR2 SYDVKM. The CDR3 contains 14 residues. The germline V and J ends were trimmed by 0 bases and 3 bases, with 7 bases remaining between them.

This clonotype was counted ten times or more. The chain has TRBV25-1 and TRBJ2-5, with 11 nucleotides matching TRBD1. The J segment lost 1 base and the V segment lost 3 bases, leaving 16 bases of the junction unmatched. Germline V gives CDR1 MGHDK, CDR2 SYGVNS. The CDR3 sequence is 20 residues long. The CDR3 sequence: CASSDRRGIWGQGGQETQYF. As DNA, the CDR3 is TGTGCCAGCAGTGATCGGCGAGGAATTTGGGGACAGGGGGGCCAAGAGACCCAGTACTTC. The full variable domain, with the rest looked up from reference TRBV25-1 and TRBJ2-5, is EADIYQTPRYLVIGTGKKITLECSQTMGHDKMYWYQQDPGMELHLIHYSYGVNSTEKGDLSSESTVSRIRTEHFPLTLESARPSHTSQYLCASSDRRGIWGQGGQETQYFGPGTRLLVL.

This clonotype was observed at least ten times. The genes are TRBV11-2 and TRBJ2-1; 7 positions agree with TRBD1. Per germline, CDR1 SGHAT and CDR2 FQNNGV. This CDR3 has 17 residues. The J segment lost 6 bases and the V segment lost 1 base, leaving 12 bases of the junction unmatched. The chain's CDR3 is CASSLVGGGWLRNEQFF. DNA of the CDR3: TGTGCCAGCAGCTTAGTAGGGGGCGGATGGTTGCGCAATGAGCAGTTCTTC.

The chain couples TRBV7-6 to TRBJ2-2; TRBD2 might be the D (5 bases). CDR3 length: 13 residues. The ends were cut back, 0 bases at V and 7 bases at J, with 6 bases in the middle. Germline V gene data show CDR1 as SGHVS and CDR2 as FNYEAQ. In DNA, the CDR3 is TGTGCCAGCAGCTTAGCGAGGGTCGGGGAGCTGTTTTTT. Amino acid sequence: CASSLARVGELFF.

This clonotype has a count of ten or more. The chain carries TRBV12-3 or TRBV12-4 and TRBJ2-1, with 12 nucleotides matching TRBD2. CDR3 length: 17 residues. The V segment lost 6 bases and the J segment 7 bases; nucleotides outside the gene matches: 13. The CDR3 is CASSYPSGRAFRNEQFF. The CDR3 DNA follows: TGTGCCAGCAGCTATCCTAGCGGGAGGGCTTTTCGTAATGAGCAGTTCTTC.

This clonotype was detected ten times or more. V gene TRBV5-1 combines with J gene TRBJ1-5; unclear D gene. The germline gives CDR1 SGHRS, CDR2 YFSETQ. The CDR3 covers 14 residues. V dropped 3 bases and J dropped 1 base, with 8 bases sitting between them. The CDR3 bases are TGCGCCAGCAGCTCCGGTCCCAGCAATCAGCCCCAGCATTTT. It specifies CASSSGPSNQPQHF.

The V gene is TRBV28, the J gene TRBJ1-2; perhaps TRBD1 as D (5 bases). Germline CDR1 is MDHEN and CDR2 is SYDVKM. V lost 5 bases to trimming and J lost 3 bases, with 7 bases between them. This CDR3 has 12 amino acids. DNA of the CDR3: TGTGCCAGCAGTGGGGCCTACTATGGCTACACCTTC. Its protein is CASSGAYYGYTF.

The J gene is TRBJ2-7, the V gene TRBV12-3 or TRBV12-4; 7 bases match TRBD2. The CDR3 covers 16 residues. The trim removed 3 bases at V and 4 bases at J, leaving 12 bases unmatched. DNA of the CDR3: TGTGCCAGCAGTTTGGGGGGGGACTTCCCCACATACGAGCAGTACTTC. It translates to CASSLGGDFPTYEQYF.

There are a few counts of this clonotype. The chain combines TRBV7-9 with TRBJ2-1; TRBD1 agrees at 11 bases. CDR1 SEHNR and CDR2 FQNEAQ come from the germline V gene (reference sequence). The CDR3 has 17 amino acids. J was trimmed by 4 bases and V by 0 bases; bases with no gene match: 5. CDR3 sequence: CASSLAWTGGVYNEQFF. The DNA for the CDR3 is TGTGCCAGCAGCTTAGCCTGGACAGGGGGCGTTTACAATGAGCAGTTCTTC.

The sample holds many counts of this clonotype. The rearrangement joins TRBV11-2 to TRBJ2-3, with TRBD2 identical over 11 bases. Per germline, CDR1 SGHAT and CDR2 FQNNGV. V shed 1 base and J 5 bases; nucleotides not matched to a gene: 2. The CDR3 has 15 residues. The CDR3 DNA is TGTGCCAGCAGCTTAGTGGGGACTAGCGGAGATACGCAGTATTTT. It encodes CASSLVGTSGDTQYF.

V usage is TRBV6-1 and J usage is TRBJ2-3, with no clear D. Germline lookup yields CDR1 MNHNS and CDR2 SASEGT. Trimming removed 2 bases from V and 3 bases from J, with 15 bases in between. This CDR3 region has 16 residues. The CDR3 bases are TGTGCCAGCAGTGAACCCACTCAGGTCGAGACAGATACGCAGTATTTT. As protein: CASSEPTQVETDTQYF.

This clonotype has ten or more counts. The chain joins TRBV28 to TRBJ2-2; D remains unclear. CDR3 length: 12 amino acids. V was cut by 7 bases and J by 11 bases, with 14 bases left in between. CDR1 is MDHEN, CDR2 SYDVKM, per germline. CDR3: CASTAAKRELFF. CDR3 DNA: TGTGCCAGCACCGCTGCGAAACGAGAGCTGTTTTTT. Variable domain in full (rest from reference TRBV28 and TRBJ2-2): DVKVTQSSRYLVKRTGEKVFLECVQDMDHENMFWYRQDPGLGLRLIYFSYDVKMKEKGDIPEGYSVSREKKERFSLILESASTNQTSMYLCASTAAKRELFFGEGSRLTVL.

This clonotype was counted ten times or more. V usage is TRBV5-1 and J usage is TRBJ2-7; D is perhaps TRBD2 (6 bases). The CDR3 contains 15 residues. The ends were cut back, 0 bases at V and 7 bases at J, with 17 bases in the middle. Germline V CDR1 and CDR2: SGHRS, YFSETQ. CDR3 DNA sequence: TGCGCCAGCAGCTTGGCCGGGACTCCCGTGACGGAGCAGTACTTC. Encoded protein: CASSLAGTPVTEQYF.